Described below is a single T cell receptor beta chain sequence and its context. Here immunoSEQ multiplex PCR was the method, and the copy in TCRdb shows in-frame clones only, minus some. The sample records roughly 130,000 clones, about 79% being singletons. Germline V gene lookup returns CDR1 SGHRS and CDR2 YFSETQ. The CDR3 covers 14 residues. The V and J ends lost 1 base and 7 bases respectively, with 11 bases between them. The sample originates from a study of blood T cell repertoires in COVID-19. Study-level information: PBMCs, B-cell-depleted T cells, or T cells were the source of the cDNA or gDNA that made up the material.

This clonotype was obtained from a woman aged 50 to 60 with acute or convalescent COVID-19. The chain is built from TRBV5-1 and TRBJ1-4, with no clear D. Sequences were obtained from peripheral blood. The CDR3 here is CASSLTGDSEKLFF. Written as DNA, the CDR3 is TGCGCCAGCAGCTTGACCGGTGATTCTGAAAAACTGTTTTTT.